The clone carrying this T cell receptor (beta chain) was seen ten or more times. Amplification targeted the TCR beta CDR3 regions, with RNA transcripts as the source material. Second-round multiplex PCR came after a first-round RT-PCR that employed HTBI primers. TCRdb reanalysed the multiplex PCR reads using MiXCR and keeps one entry per CDR3 protein. Of hundreds of thousands of distinct CDR3 sequences listed, roughly 41% are singletons. The record originates from a study of Graves' ophthalmopathy and Graves' hyperthyroidism. No donor had other autoimmune disease, uncontrolled infection, pregnancy or lactation. Establishment of the diagnosis relied upon clinical symptoms, serum thyroxine, TRAb, thyroid ultrasound and orbital computed tomography. Input material: peripheral blood. This sequence was found in an adult man with Graves' ophthalmopathy.

The DNA of the CDR3 is TGCAGCGTTCTCCGAGAGACCCAGTACTTC. Amino acid sequence: CSVLRETQYF. The gene calls are TRBV29-1 and TRBJ2-5; D not resolved. Looked up from germline, CDR1 is SQVTM and CDR2 is ANQGSEA. There are 10 residues in the CDR3. Trimming removed 5 bases at V and 4 bases at J, with 5 bases between.